This TCR beta chain emerged from a study of blood T cell repertoires in COVID-19. Overall study: PBMCs, B-cell-depleted T cells, or T cells were the source of the cDNA or gDNA that made up the material.

Some clones are missing from TCRdb's copy, which holds only in-frame ones; the method was immunoSEQ multiplex PCR. The sample has under 35,000 clones, around 90% seen once; the top ten hold roughly 13%. The CDR3 is 16 residues long. V was clipped by 3 bases and J by 1 base, with 15 bases between them. Germline CDR1 is DFQATT and CDR2 is SNEGSKA (reference sequence). This TCR came from a man in his sixties with active COVID-19. The chain recombines TRBV20-1 with TRBJ2-2; D uncertain. Sequenced material: peripheral blood. CDR3 sequence (DNA): TGCAGTGCTAGTGCAGTACAGCTACAGAACACCGGGGAGCTGTTTTTT. This translates into CSASAVQLQNTGELFF.